This T cell receptor (beta chain) was identified during a study of long-term antiretroviral therapy in people with HIV. For the study at large: First collections came about a decade before the 2015 immediate-ART recommendation.

The CDR3 extends over 13 amino acids. V was shortened by 10 bases and J by 5 bases, with 18 bases between the two germline ends. Germline V gene lookup returns CDR1 SNHLY and CDR2 FYNNEI. Comment on this clone: Antigen unknown.

Overall study results and limits: Clones expanded before ART dominated the repertoire at all time points.

Samples held about 0.95-10 million cryopreserved PBMC, and DNA extraction followed. Version v3.0 of the immunoSEQ assay was performed at survey level. Clones were sequenced by immunoSEQ multiplex PCR, and TCRdb holds only the in-frame ones, with some missing. Found here are over 40,000 clones, 94% of them singletons; the top ten hold around 2%. Here the sequenced sample was unsorted PBMCs, taken approximately 9.5 years after starting antiretroviral therapy. This sequence was found in a man aged 25-45 years with HIV. This chain connects TRBV2 to TRBJ2-7; D perhaps matches TRBD2 (6 bases). The CDR3 DNA is TGTGCCACAGCCTGGGGGGTTCACGACGAGCAGTACGTC. Translating it yields CATAWGVHDEQYV.